The 14 T cell receptor beta chains below come from one sample, sequenced in a study of T cells after yellow fever vaccination. TCRdb ran MiXCR on the 5' RACE reads and lists one entry per CDR3 protein. The sample holds about 350,000 distinct CDR3 sequences, around 8.1% seen once. The sample in question was PBMCs, obtained 35 to 50 days after the first yellow fever vaccination. Receptors originate from a young man who received the YFV17D yellow fever vaccine.

The chain employs TRBV12-3 or TRBV12-4 and TRBJ1-6; weak D call: TRBD1 (6 bases). The CDR3 loop spans 13 amino acids. Trimming left V 5 bases short and J 10 bases short, with 12 bases between. CDR3 region: CASSPSGQSPLHF. As DNA, the CDR3 is TGTGCCAGCAGTCCCTCCGGACAGTCACCCCTCCACTTT.

In its sample, this clonotype was seen a few times. This sequence joins TRBV4-3 and TRBJ1-2; 10 bases agree with TRBD1. This CDR3 has 14 amino acids. With V trimmed by 3 bases and J by 7 bases, 5 bases remained unmatched. Germline CDR1 reads LGHNA; CDR2 reads YSLEER. The CDR3 DNA is TGCGCCAGCAGCCATGGACAGGGGGTCTCTGGCTACACCTTC. Its protein is CASSHGQGVSGYTF.

This clonotype was observed at least ten times. The rearrangement links TRBV7-9 to TRBJ1-2; no clear D gene. The germline gives CDR1 SEHNR, CDR2 FQNEAQ (reference sequence). CDR3 length equals 13 residues. The V end was cut by 1 base, the J end by 6 bases, with 9 bases between. CDR3 in amino acids: CASSLGVEDGYTF. The CDR3 coding sequence is TGTGCCAGCAGCTTAGGGGTGGAGGATGGCTACACCTTC.

This clonotype was found many times. The genes are TRBV12-3 or TRBV12-4 and TRBJ2-2; TRBD1 matches at 8 bases. V lost 5 bases and J lost 1; bases outside the gene matches: 6. The CDR3 has 16 residues. The CDR3 reads CASSPWGQVNTGELFF. The CDR3 DNA reads TGTGCCAGCAGTCCATGGGGACAGGTGAACACCGGGGAGCTGTTTTTT.

The chain employs TRBV10-3 and TRBJ2-3, with TRBD2 matching over 7 bases. This CDR3 has 15 amino acids. Trimming removed 4 bases from V and 4 bases from J; junction bases left unmatched: 8. Germline CDR1 reads ENHRY; CDR2 reads SYGVKD. CDR3: CAISGKAGTADTQYF. The CDR3 region has the DNA TGTGCCATCAGTGGCAAAGCGGGGACGGCAGATACGCAGTATTTT.

The rearrangement joins TRBV11-1 to TRBJ2-7, with 9 bases lining up with TRBD1. The CDR3 is 15 amino acids. Germline lookup yields CDR1 SGHAT and CDR2 FQDESV (reference sequence). Unmatched junction bases numbered 9, after V lost 6 bases and J lost 3 bases. The CDR3 reads CASRRSDRGLYEQYF. The DNA of the CDR3 is TGTGCCAGCAGGCGGTCGGACAGGGGCCTCTACGAGCAGTACTTC.

This clonotype was found a few times. This rearrangement joins TRBV5-4 to TRBJ2-1, with 7 bases lining up with TRBD2. J was trimmed by 9 bases and V by 0 bases; bases with no gene match: 6. There are 14 residues in the CDR3. Looked up from germline, CDR1 is SGHNT and CDR2 is YYREEE (reference sequence). CDR3: CASSLVVPGGEQFF. The DNA for the CDR3 is TGTGCCAGCAGCTTGGTAGTCCCGGGGGGTGAGCAGTTCTTC.

This clonotype was picked up a small number of times. V and J are TRBV29-1 and TRBJ1-1; the match to TRBD1 covers 9 bases. V shed 7 bases and J 4 bases; nucleotides not matched to a gene: 10. Looked up from germline, CDR1 is SQVTM and CDR2 is ANQGSEA. The CDR3 totals 14 residues. The CDR3 DNA follows: TGCAGCGATAGGACAGGGGAGATAGGCACTGAAGCTTTCTTT. Protein: CSDRTGEIGTEAFF.

This clonotype was seen ten or more times. The chain combines TRBV7-9 with TRBJ2-3; perhaps D is TRBD1 or TRBD2 (5 bases each). The CDR3 spans 14 residues. Trimming took off 5 bases at V and 2 bases at J, with 11 bases between the two ends. Germline V gene sequence: CDR1 SEHNR, CDR2 FQNEAQ (reference sequence). The CDR3 here is CASSPGTFTDTQYF. As DNA, the CDR3 is TGTGCCAGCAGCCCTGGGACGTTCACAGATACGCAGTATTTT.

This clonotype has ten or more counts. V usage is TRBV5-5 and J usage is TRBJ1-2; 10 bases are a match to TRBD1. This CDR3 has 13 residues. The germline V gene encodes CDR1 SGHKS and CDR2 YYEKEE (reference sequence). J lost 8 bases, V lost 4 bases, and 5 bases had no gene match. The CDR3 reads CASSLGTGEGYTF. DNA for the CDR3: TGTGCCAGCAGCCTAGGGACAGGGGAAGGCTACACCTTC.

This clonotype turned up a few times. This chain connects TRBV12-3 or TRBV12-4 to TRBJ2-3; 10 bases agree with TRBD2. The CDR3 is 16 amino acids. V shed 3 bases, J shed 3 bases, and the junction held 6 bases outside the gene matches. CDR3 loop: CASSLGTSDATDTQYF. In nucleotides, the CDR3 is TGTGCCAGCAGTTTGGGGACTAGCGATGCAACAGATACGCAGTATTTT.

This clonotype was detected ten times or more. The chain combines TRBV12-3 or TRBV12-4 with TRBJ1-3; D gene uncertain. CDR3 length: 11 residues. V lost 4 bases and J lost 14, with 12 bases in between. CDR3 in amino acids: CASSSVGPLYF. In DNA, the CDR3 is TGTGCCAGCAGTTCAGTAGGCCCTCTATATTTT.

Only a few counts were recorded for this clonotype. The V and J genes are TRBV12-5 and TRBJ1-1; D is unresolved. Trimming shortened V by 3 bases and J by 4 bases, and 12 bases separated the two germline ends. Per the germline V gene, CDR1 is LGHNT and CDR2 is FRNRAP. This CDR3 is 14 amino acids long. CDR3 DNA: TGTGCTAGTGGTTTAAGTGGGGTCGTCACTGAAGCTTTCTTT. Translated: CASGLSGVVTEAFF.

There are many counts of this clonotype. This chain links TRBV5-5 with TRBJ2-4, with 8 bases that match TRBD1. The CDR3 contains 14 residues. With V trimmed by 0 bases and J by 6 bases, 2 bases remained unmatched. Germline loops: CDR1 SGHKS, CDR2 YYEKEE (reference sequence). The DNA for the CDR3 is TGTGCCAGCAGCTTGGCTACAGGGGGAAACATTCAGTACTTC. Translation gives CASSLATGGNIQYF.